This T cell receptor (beta chain) was recovered during a study of CD8+CD57+ T cells in acquired aplastic anemia. Study context: Sorted cells (CD4+ and CD8+) yielded DNA amounts that averaged roughly 3.5 ug. Read counts for CD4+ cells (from healthy donors) averaged about 10 million. Findings and limits, study-wide: Statistical testing detected no significant gap in CD8+ Simpson's diversity between patients and controls. Fewer than 35 sequences, all CD8+ CDR3, were shared between patients and controls.

The template for TCR beta VDJ and CDR3 sequence profiling was genomic DNA. From the reads, TCRdb called clonotypes with MiXCR, one entry per CDR3 protein. This sample carries some 120,000 distinct CDR3 sequences, around 48% of them seen once, and the ten largest clones take 2% to 3%. The CDR3 covers 11 residues. V shed 4 bases, J shed 7 bases, and the junction held 3 bases outside the gene matches. The V gene's germline CDR1 is SQVTM and CDR2 ANQGSEA. On this clonotype itself: What it recognizes is unknown.

Sequencing was done on a sample of sorted CD4+, CD8+, or CD8+CD57+ T cells (not recorded which) from PBMCs. The chain links TRBV29-1 to TRBJ2-5, with 7 bases that match TRBD1. The sequence came from a human donor in good health, serving as a control. CDR3 coding DNA: TGCAGCGTTGGACAGGGTGGGACCCAGTACTTC. Translated: CSVGQGGTQYF. The variable domain in full, completed from reference TRBV29-1 and TRBJ2-5, reads SAVISQKPSRDICQRGTSLTIQCQVDSQVTMMFWYRQQPGQSLTLIATANQGSEATYESGFVIDKFPISRPNLTFSTLTVSNMSPEDSSIYLCSVGQGGTQYFGPGTRLLVL.